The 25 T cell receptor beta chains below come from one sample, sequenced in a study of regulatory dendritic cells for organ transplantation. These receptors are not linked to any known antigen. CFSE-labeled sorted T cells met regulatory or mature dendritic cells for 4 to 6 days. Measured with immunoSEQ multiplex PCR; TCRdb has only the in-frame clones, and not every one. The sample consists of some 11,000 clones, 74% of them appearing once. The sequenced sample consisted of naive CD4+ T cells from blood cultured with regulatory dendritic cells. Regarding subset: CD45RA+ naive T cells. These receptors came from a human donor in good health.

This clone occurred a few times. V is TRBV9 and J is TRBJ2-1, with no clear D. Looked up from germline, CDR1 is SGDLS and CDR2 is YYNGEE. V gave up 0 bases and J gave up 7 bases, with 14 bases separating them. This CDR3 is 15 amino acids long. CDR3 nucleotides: TGTGCCAGCAGCGTAGCTGCACCCAGAATTAATGAGCAGTTCTTC. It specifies CASSVAAPRINEQFF.

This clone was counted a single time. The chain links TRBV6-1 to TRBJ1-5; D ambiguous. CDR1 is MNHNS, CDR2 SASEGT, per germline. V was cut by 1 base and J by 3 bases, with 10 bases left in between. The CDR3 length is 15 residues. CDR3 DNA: TGTGCCAGCAGTGAAGGAAACAGTATCAATCAGCCCCAGCATTTT. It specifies CASSEGNSINQPQHF.

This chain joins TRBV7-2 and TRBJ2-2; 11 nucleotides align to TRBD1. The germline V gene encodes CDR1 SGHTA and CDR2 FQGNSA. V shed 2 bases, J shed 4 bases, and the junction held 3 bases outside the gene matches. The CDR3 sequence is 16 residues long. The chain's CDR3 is CASSLRTGGSTGELFF. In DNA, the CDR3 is TGTGCCAGCAGCTTACGGACAGGGGGCAGCACCGGGGAGCTGTTTTTT.

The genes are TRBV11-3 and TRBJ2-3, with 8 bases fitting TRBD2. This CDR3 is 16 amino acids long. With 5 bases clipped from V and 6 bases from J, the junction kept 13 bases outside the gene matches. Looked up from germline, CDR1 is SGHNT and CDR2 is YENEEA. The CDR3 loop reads CASSPRGSGGWDTQYF. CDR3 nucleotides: TGTGCCAGCAGCCCCCGCGGCAGCGGGGGCTGGGATACGCAGTATTTT.

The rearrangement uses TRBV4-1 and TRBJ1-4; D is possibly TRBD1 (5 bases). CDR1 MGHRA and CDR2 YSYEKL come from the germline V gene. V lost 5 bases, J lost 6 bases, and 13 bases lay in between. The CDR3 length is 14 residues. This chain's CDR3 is CASSNRGAHEKLFF. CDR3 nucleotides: TGCGCCAGCAGCAACCGTGGGGCCCATGAAAAACTGTTTTTT.

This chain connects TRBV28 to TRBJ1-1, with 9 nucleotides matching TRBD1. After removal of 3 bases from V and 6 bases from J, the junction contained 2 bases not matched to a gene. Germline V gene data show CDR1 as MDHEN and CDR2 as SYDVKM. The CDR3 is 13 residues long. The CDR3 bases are TGTGCCAGCAGTTTGGGGACAGGGCCTGAAGCTTTCTTT. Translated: CASSLGTGPEAFF.

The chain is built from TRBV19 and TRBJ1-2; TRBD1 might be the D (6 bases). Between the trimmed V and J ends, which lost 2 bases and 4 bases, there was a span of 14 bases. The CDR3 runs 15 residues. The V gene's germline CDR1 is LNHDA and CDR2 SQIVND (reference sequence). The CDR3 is CASSISGRGFYGYTF. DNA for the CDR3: TGTGCCAGTAGTATATCGGGCAGGGGCTTCTATGGCTACACCTTC.

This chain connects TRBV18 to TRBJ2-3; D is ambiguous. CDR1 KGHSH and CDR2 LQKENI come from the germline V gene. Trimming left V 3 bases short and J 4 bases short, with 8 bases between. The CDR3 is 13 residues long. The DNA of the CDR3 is TGTGCCAGCTCACCGGAAGAGGCAGATACGCAGTATTTT. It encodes CASSPEEADTQYF.

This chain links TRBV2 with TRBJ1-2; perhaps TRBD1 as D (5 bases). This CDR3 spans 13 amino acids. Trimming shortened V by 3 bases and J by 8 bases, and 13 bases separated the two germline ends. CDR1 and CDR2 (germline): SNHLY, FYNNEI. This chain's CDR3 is CASSEAGIGGYTF. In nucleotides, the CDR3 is TGTGCCAGCAGTGAGGCAGGGATCGGGGGCTACACCTTC. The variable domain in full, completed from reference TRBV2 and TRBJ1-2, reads EPEVTQTPSHQVTQMGQEVILRCVPISNHLYFYWYRQILGQKVEFLVSFYNNEISEKSEIFDDQFSVERPDGSNFTLKIRSTKLEDSAMYFCASSEAGIGGYTFGSGTRLTVV.

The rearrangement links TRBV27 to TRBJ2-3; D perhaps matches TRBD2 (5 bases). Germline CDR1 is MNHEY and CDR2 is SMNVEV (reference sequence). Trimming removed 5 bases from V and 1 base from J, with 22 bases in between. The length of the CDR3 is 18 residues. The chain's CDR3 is CASSLRGSARRRTDTQYF. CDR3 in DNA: TGTGCCAGCAGTCTCCGAGGGTCGGCGCGACGGCGCACAGATACGCAGTATTTT.

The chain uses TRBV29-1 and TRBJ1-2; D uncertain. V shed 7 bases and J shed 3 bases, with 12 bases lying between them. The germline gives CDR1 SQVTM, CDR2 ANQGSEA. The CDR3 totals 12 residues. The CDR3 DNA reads TGCAGCGCATTGGAACTACACTATGGCTACACCTTC. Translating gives CSALELHYGYTF.

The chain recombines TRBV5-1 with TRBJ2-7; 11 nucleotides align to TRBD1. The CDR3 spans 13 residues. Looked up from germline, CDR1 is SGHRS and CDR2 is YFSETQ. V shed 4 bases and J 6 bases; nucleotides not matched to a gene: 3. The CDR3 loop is CASSPGQGVEQYF. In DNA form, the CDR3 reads TGCGCCAGCAGCCCGGGACAGGGGGTCGAGCAGTACTTC.

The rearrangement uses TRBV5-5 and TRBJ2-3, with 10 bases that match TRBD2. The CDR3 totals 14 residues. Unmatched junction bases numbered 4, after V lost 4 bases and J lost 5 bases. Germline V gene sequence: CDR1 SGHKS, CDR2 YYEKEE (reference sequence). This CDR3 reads CASSDLAGEDTQYF. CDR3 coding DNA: TGTGCCAGCAGCGACCTAGCGGGGGAAGATACGCAGTATTTT.

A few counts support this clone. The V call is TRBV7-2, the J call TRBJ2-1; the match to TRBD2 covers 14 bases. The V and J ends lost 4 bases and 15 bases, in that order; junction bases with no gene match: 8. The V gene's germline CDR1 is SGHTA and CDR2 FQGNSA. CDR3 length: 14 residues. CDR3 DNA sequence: TGTGCCAGCAGCTCGGGACTAGCGGGGGTCATGGGGTTCTTC. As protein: CASSSGLAGVMGFF.

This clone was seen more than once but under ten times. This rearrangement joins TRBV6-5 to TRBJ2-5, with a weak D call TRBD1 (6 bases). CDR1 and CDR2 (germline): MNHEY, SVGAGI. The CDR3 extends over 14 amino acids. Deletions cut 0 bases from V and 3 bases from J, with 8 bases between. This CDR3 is CASSYSTGKETQYF. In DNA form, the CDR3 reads TGTGCCAGCAGTTACTCCACAGGGAAAGAGACCCAGTACTTC.

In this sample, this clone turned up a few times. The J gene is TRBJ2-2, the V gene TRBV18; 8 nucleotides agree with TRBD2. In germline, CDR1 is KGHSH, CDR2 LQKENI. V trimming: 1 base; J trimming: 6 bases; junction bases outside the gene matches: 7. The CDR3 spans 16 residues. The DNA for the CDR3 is TGTGCCAGCTCACCACTCCCGGGGGGGCCCGCCGGGGAGCTGTTTTTT. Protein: CASSPLPGGPAGELFF. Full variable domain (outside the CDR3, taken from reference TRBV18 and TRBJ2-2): NAGVMQNPRHLVRRRGQEARLRCSPMKGHSHVYWYRQLPEEGLKFMVYLQKENIIDESGMPKERFSAEFPKEGPSILRIQQVVRGDSAAYFCASSPLPGGPAGELFFGEGSRLTVL.

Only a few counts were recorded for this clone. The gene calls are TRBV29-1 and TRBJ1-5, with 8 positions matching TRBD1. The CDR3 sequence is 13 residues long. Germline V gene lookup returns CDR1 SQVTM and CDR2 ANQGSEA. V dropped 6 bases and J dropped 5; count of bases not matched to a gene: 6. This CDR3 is CSVISQGDQPQHF. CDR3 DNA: TGCAGCGTCATATCACAGGGGGATCAGCCCCAGCATTTT.

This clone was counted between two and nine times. CDR3 DNA: TGCGCCAGCAGCTTAGAGGGTGAGGGGCCCCAGCATTTT. It specifies CASSLEGEGPQHF. The chain carries TRBV5-1 and TRBJ1-5; no firm D call. V lost 2 bases and J 9 bases, leaving 12 bases between the germline ends. CDR3 length: 13 residues. Germline V gene sequence: CDR1 SGHRS, CDR2 YFSETQ.

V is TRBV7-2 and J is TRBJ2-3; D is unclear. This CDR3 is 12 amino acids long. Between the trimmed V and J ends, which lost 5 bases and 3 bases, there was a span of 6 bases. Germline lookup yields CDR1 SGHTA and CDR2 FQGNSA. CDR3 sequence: CASSPSTDTQYF. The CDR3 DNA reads TGTGCCAGCAGCCCTTCTACAGATACGCAGTATTTT.

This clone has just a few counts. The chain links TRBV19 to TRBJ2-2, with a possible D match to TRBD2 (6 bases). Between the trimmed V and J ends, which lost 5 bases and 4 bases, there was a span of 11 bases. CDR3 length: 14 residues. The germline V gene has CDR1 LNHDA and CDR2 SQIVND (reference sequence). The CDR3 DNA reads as TGTGCCAGTAGTGAATTCGGGGGCACCGGGGAGCTGTTTTTT. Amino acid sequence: CASSEFGGTGELFF.

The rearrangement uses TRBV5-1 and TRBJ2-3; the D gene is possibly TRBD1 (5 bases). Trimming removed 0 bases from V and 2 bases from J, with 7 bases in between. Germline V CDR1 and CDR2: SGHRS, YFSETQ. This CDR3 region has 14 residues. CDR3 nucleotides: TGCGCCAGCAGCTTGGGACAGCCCACAGATACGCAGTATTTT. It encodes CASSLGQPTDTQYF.

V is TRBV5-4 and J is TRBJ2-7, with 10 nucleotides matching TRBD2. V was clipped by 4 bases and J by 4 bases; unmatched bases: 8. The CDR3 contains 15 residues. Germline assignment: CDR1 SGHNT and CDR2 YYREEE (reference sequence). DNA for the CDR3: TGTGCCAGCAGCCCCGGACTAGCGGATGCGTACGAGCAGTACTTC. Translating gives CASSPGLADAYEQYF.

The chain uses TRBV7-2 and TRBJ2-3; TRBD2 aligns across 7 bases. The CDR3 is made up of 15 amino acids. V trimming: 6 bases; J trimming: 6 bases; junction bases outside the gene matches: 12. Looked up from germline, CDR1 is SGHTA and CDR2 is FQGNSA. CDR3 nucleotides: TGTGCCAGCAGGTCCTTTTGGGGGGGTGGCGATACGCAGTATTTT. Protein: CASRSFWGGGDTQYF.

CDR3 sequence (DNA): TGTGCCAGCAGTTACTCGTCAGGGTGGGAGGACATTCAGTACTTC. It codes for CASSYSSGWEDIQYF. This chain connects TRBV6-5 to TRBJ2-4; a possible D gene is TRBD2 (6 bases). Trimming pared 0 bases from V and 8 bases from J, leaving 14 bases between. Germline values: CDR1 MNHEY, CDR2 SVGAGI. The CDR3 runs to 15 residues.

The CDR3 is CASSPPGQLMNTEAFF. In nucleotides, the CDR3 is TGTGCCAGCTCACCACCAGGACAGCTCATGAACACTGAAGCTTTCTTT. The J gene is TRBJ1-1, the V gene TRBV18, with a weak D call TRBD1 (6 bases). The germline gives CDR1 KGHSH, CDR2 LQKENI. The CDR3 contains 16 residues. V dropped 0 bases and J dropped 0 bases, with 11 bases sitting between them.